These 32 T cell receptor beta chains came from one sample sequenced in a study of T cell changes during pregnancy in multiple sclerosis. Assay used: immunoSEQ multiplex PCR; TCRdb lists only in-frame clones, some missing. Of almost 40,000 clones in the sample, over 80% were seen once. Specimen: CD4+ T cells from peripheral blood mononuclear cells, collected in the third trimester of pregnancy. All receptors derive from a female donor in good health, enrolled as a control in a pregnancy study.

The chain uses TRBV7-2 and TRBJ1-2; weak D call: TRBD1 (5 bases). The CDR3 totals 18 residues. The V gene lost 4 bases and the J gene lost 6 bases, with 27 bases spanning the gap. CDR1 and CDR2 from the germline V gene are SGHTA and FQGNSA. Here the CDR3 reads CASSSQGRARLNGDGYTF. The DNA of the CDR3 is TGTGCCAGCAGCTCCCAGGGCAGGGCGCGACTGAATGGGGATGGCTACACCTTC. Full variable domain (remainder filled in from reference TRBV7-2 and TRBJ1-2): GAGVSQSPSNKVTEKGKDVELRCDPISGHTALYWYRQSLGQGLEFLIYFQGNSAPDKSGLPSDRFSAERTGGSVSTLTIQRTQQEDSAVYLCASSSQGRARLNGDGYTFGSGTRLTVV.

The CDR3 nucleotides are TGTGCCAGTAGTCCGGGTGTGGCCAATGAGCAGTTCTTC. The encoded protein is CASSPGVANEQFF. The chain links TRBV19 to TRBJ2-1; D is undetermined. The CDR3 is made up of 13 amino acids. Trimming removed 5 bases at V and 6 bases at J, with 11 bases between. Germline CDR1 is LNHDA and CDR2 is SQIVND (reference sequence).

A few counts support this clone. J is TRBJ1-1 and V is TRBV9; 9 bases map to TRBD1. Germline V gives CDR1 SGDLS, CDR2 YYNGEE. The CDR3 runs 15 residues. V lost 0 bases and J lost 5; bases outside the gene matches: 5. CDR3 nucleotide sequence: TGTGCCAGCAGCGTAGGGGGACAGGGAGGGACTGAAGCTTTCTTT. Translation gives CASSVGGQGGTEAFF. The variable domain in full, with the rest retrieved from reference TRBV9 and TRBJ1-1, is DSGVTQTPKHLITATGQRVTLRCSPRSGDLSVYWYQQSLDQGLQFLIQYYNGEERAKGNILERFSAQQFPDLHSELNLSSLELGDSALYFCASSVGGQGGTEAFFGQGTRLTVV.

The V call is TRBV4-1, the J call TRBJ2-3; 11 bases fit TRBD2. The CDR3 has 17 residues. Germline-derived CDR1 and CDR2 are MGHRA and YSYEKL. With 1 base clipped from V and 6 bases from J, the junction kept 9 bases outside the gene matches. CDR3 in DNA: TGCGCCAGCAGCCAAGGGGGGACTAGCGGCCCCGGGGATACGCAGTATTTT. As protein: CASSQGGTSGPGDTQYF.

This chain uses TRBV10-1 with TRBJ2-1; no clear D. CDR3 size: 12 residues. With 3 bases removed from V and 7 bases from J, the gap between germline ends came to 7 bases. The germline CDR1 and CDR2 sequences are WNHNN and SYGVQD (reference sequence). The CDR3 here is CASSDNSNEQFF. CDR3 in DNA: TGCGCCAGCAGTGATAATAGTAATGAGCAGTTCTTC.

This sequence joins TRBV9 and TRBJ2-7; 9 nucleotides line up with TRBD2. J gave up 3 bases and V 0 bases, and 4 bases lay outside the gene matches. The CDR3 consists of 15 residues. The germline CDR1 and CDR2 sequences are SGDLS and YYNGEE. The CDR3 DNA follows: TGTGCCAGCAGCGTAGGGGCTAGCGGGGACTACGAGCAGTACTTC. This encodes CASSVGASGDYEQYF.

The CDR3 sequence: CASSQEGGARYNEQFF. The CDR3 nucleotides are TGCGCCAGCAGCCAAGAAGGGGGTGCCCGCTACAATGAGCAGTTCTTC. The rearrangement joins TRBV4-1 to TRBJ2-1, with D perhaps TRBD1 (6 bases). This CDR3 has 16 residues. The ends were cut back, 0 bases at V and 3 bases at J, with 12 bases in the middle. Germline-derived CDR1 and CDR2 are MGHRA and YSYEKL.

V gene TRBV19 combines with J gene TRBJ1-2; 11 positions agree with TRBD1. The CDR3 has 15 residues. In germline, CDR1 is LNHDA, CDR2 SQIVND (reference sequence). The V gene end was trimmed by 6 bases and the J gene end by 5 bases; junction bases not matched to a gene: 8. CDR3 region: CASRLTDRGLYGYTF. The CDR3 DNA is TGTGCCAGTAGACTTACGGACAGGGGGCTTTATGGCTACACCTTC.

V usage is TRBV7-2 and J usage is TRBJ1-5; D is uncertain. CDR1 is SGHTA and CDR2 is FQGNSA in the germline V gene. V was pared by 0 bases and J by 0 bases, with 6 bases between. This CDR3 comprises 15 residues. The CDR3 reads CASSLASNSNQPQHF. CDR3 coding DNA: TGTGCCAGCAGCTTAGCGAGTAATAGCAATCAGCCCCAGCATTTT.

The CDR3 coding sequence is TGTGCCAGCATGAAACCCCCGCAAAGAGGTGAGCAGTTCTTC. The encoded protein is CASMKPPQRGEQFF. The V and J genes are TRBV7-8 and TRBJ2-1, with D unclear. The CDR3 runs to 14 residues. Germline loops: CDR1 SGHVS, CDR2 FQNEAQ. The ends were cut back, 7 bases at V and 9 bases at J, with 19 bases in the middle.

The chain uses TRBV7-8 and TRBJ1-2; 7 nucleotides align to TRBD1. Looked up from germline, CDR1 is SGHVS and CDR2 is FQNEAQ. Unmatched junction bases numbered 11, after V lost 5 bases and J lost 8 bases. The CDR3 has 14 amino acids. The CDR3 DNA is TGTGCCAGCAGCCCCGCGGAGGGGGCTCGGGGCTACACCTTC. This gives the protein CASSPAEGARGYTF.

The count of this clone is one. This chain connects TRBV30 to TRBJ2-3; D ambiguous. Germline loops: CDR1 GTSNPN, CDR2 SVGIG (reference sequence). V shed 3 bases and J shed 4 bases, with 5 bases lying between them. The CDR3 has 11 residues. In DNA, the CDR3 is TGTGCCTGGAGGAGGTCAGATACGCAGTATTTT. It codes for CAWRRSDTQYF.

The chain combines TRBV18 with TRBJ2-1, with a tentative D call TRBD1 (6 bases). Trimming shortened V by 3 bases and J by 8 bases, and 8 bases separated the two germline ends. Germline V gene data show CDR1 as KGHSH and CDR2 as LQKENI. The CDR3 extends over 12 amino acids. CDR3 DNA: TGTGCCAGCTCACCCGCAGGGGATGAGCAGTTCTTC. Its protein is CASSPAGDEQFF. The complete variable domain, with remaining parts taken from reference TRBV18 and TRBJ2-1, reads NAGVMQNPRHLVRRRGQEARLRCSPMKGHSHVYWYRQLPEEGLKFMVYLQKENIIDESGMPKERFSAEFPKEGPSILRIQQVVRGDSAAYFCASSPAGDEQFFGPGTRLTVL.

V is TRBV7-8 and J is TRBJ1-4; tentatively, D is TRBD1 (5 bases). The V gene's germline CDR1 is SGHVS and CDR2 FQNEAQ. There are 14 residues in the CDR3. V gave up 2 bases and J gave up 6 bases, with 10 bases separating them. DNA for the CDR3: TGTGCCAGCAGCTTATGGGGCAATGATGAAAAACTGTTTTTT. Encoded protein: CASSLWGNDEKLFF.

This clone appeared a single time. This chain links TRBV30 with TRBJ1-4; 7 bases line up with TRBD1. The CDR3 runs to 14 residues. The V gene end was trimmed by 6 bases and the J gene end by 5 bases; junction bases not matched to a gene: 9. CDR1 and CDR2 (germline): GTSNPN, SVGIG (reference sequence). For the CDR3, the DNA is TGTGCCTGCCCAGCGACAGGGCGGAATGAAAAACTGTTTTTT. Translated, it gives CACPATGRNEKLFF.

The chain links TRBV29-1 to TRBJ1-1, with TRBD1 as a possible D gene (6 bases). The germline gives CDR1 SQVTM, CDR2 ANQGSEA. V lost 7 bases and J lost 3, with 12 bases in between. CDR3 size: 12 residues. The CDR3 DNA is TGCAGCGCAGACAGGATAGACACTGAAGCTTTCTTT. Translation gives CSADRIDTEAFF.

The V call is TRBV30, the J call TRBJ1-1, with 8 bases fitting TRBD1. J was trimmed by 5 bases and V by 5 bases; bases with no gene match: 4. The CDR3 totals 12 residues. Germline V gene data show CDR1 as GTSNPN and CDR2 as SVGIG (reference sequence). CDR3: CAWPRTGTEAFF. The CDR3 nucleotides are TGTGCCTGGCCCCGGACAGGGACTGAAGCTTTCTTT.

The genes are TRBV7-9 and TRBJ2-1; 9 nucleotides agree with TRBD2. Germline CDR1 and CDR2: SEHNR and FQNEAQ (reference sequence). The CDR3 contains 16 residues. The junction had 10 bases not matched to a gene; V was cut back by 1 base and J by 9 bases. The CDR3 DNA is TGTGCCAGCAGCTTAGATGCGGGGGGGCAGATCGGTGAGCAGTTCTTC. Protein product: CASSLDAGGQIGEQFF.

This clone has just one count. The chain joins TRBV25-1 to TRBJ1-5, with 7 bases matching TRBD1. The CDR3 has 15 residues. CDR1 MGHDK and CDR2 SYGVNS come from the germline V gene. The J segment lost 1 base and the V segment lost 5 bases, leaving 5 bases of the junction unmatched. The CDR3 loop is CASSKTGASNQPQHF. The CDR3 nucleotides read TGTGCCAGCAGTAAAACAGGGGCGAGCAATCAGCCCCAGCATTTT. The complete variable domain, with remaining parts taken from reference TRBV25-1 and TRBJ1-5, reads EADIYQTPRYLVIGTGKKITLECSQTMGHDKMYWYQQDPGMELHLIHYSYGVNSTEKGDLSSESTVSRIRTEHFPLTLESARPSHTSQYLCASSKTGASNQPQHFGDGTRLSIL.

This chain links TRBV15 with TRBJ2-3; 10 positions agree with TRBD1. Germline lookup yields CDR1 LNHNV and CDR2 YYDKDF (reference sequence). The V gene end was trimmed by 4 bases and the J gene end by 4 bases; junction bases not matched to a gene: 5. The CDR3 is made up of 15 amino acids. The CDR3 loop reads CATSNGQGVPDTQYF. CDR3 nucleotide sequence: TGTGCCACCAGCAACGGACAGGGGGTCCCAGATACGCAGTATTTT.

The chain combines TRBV2 with TRBJ2-3, with 12 nucleotides matching TRBD2. CDR1 SNHLY and CDR2 FYNNEI come from the germline V gene. V shed 7 bases, J shed 5 bases, and the junction held 7 bases outside the gene matches. The CDR3 sequence is 15 residues long. The CDR3, as DNA: TGTGCCAGCACCCTAGCGGGGGGGACGGGAGATACGCAGTATTTT. The encoded protein is CASTLAGGTGDTQYF.

This clone was seen only once. The rearrangement joins TRBV5-1 to TRBJ2-5, with 7 positions matching TRBD1. The V gene end was trimmed by 4 bases and the J gene end by 1 base; junction bases not matched to a gene: 4. The CDR3 totals 14 residues. The germline CDR1 and CDR2 sequences are SGHRS and YFSETQ. The CDR3 bases are TGCGCCAGCAGCACCAGGGACAGCCAAGAGACCCAGTACTTC. It specifies CASSTRDSQETQYF.

The chain employs TRBV5-1 and TRBJ2-1, with 14 bases fitting TRBD2. CDR1 and CDR2 (germline): SGHRS, YFSETQ. V dropped 3 bases and J dropped 0; count of bases not matched to a gene: 17. The CDR3 sequence is 22 residues long. For the CDR3, the DNA is TGCGCCAGCAGCTCTGGACTAGCGGGGGGCCTTACGCTCTTAAGCTCCTACAATGAGCAGTTCTTC. It specifies CASSSGLAGGLTLLSSYNEQFF. The full variable domain, with the rest looked up from reference TRBV5-1 and TRBJ2-1, is KAGVTQTPRYLIKTRGQQVTLSCSPISGHRSVSWYQQTPGQGLQFLFEYFSETQRNKGNFPGRFSGRQFSNSRSEMNVSTLELGDSALYLCASSSGLAGGLTLLSSYNEQFFGPGTRLTVL.

The chain recombines TRBV11-1 with TRBJ2-7; the D gene is possibly TRBD1 (6 bases). This CDR3 comprises 13 residues. Trimming removed 8 bases at V and 0 bases at J, with 11 bases between. Germline V gives CDR1 SGHAT, CDR2 FQDESV (reference sequence). In DNA, the CDR3 is TGTGCCAGCGGGGGCACCCTCTCCTACGAGCAGTACTTC. It codes for CASGGTLSYEQYF.

The gene calls are TRBV27 and TRBJ1-5; D is uncertain. This CDR3 comprises 15 residues. The V gene lost 2 bases and the J gene lost 3 bases, with 11 bases spanning the gap. Per germline, CDR1 MNHEY and CDR2 SMNVEV (reference sequence). In DNA form, the CDR3 reads TGTGCCAGCAGTTTAAGAGGACTATCCAATCAGCCCCAGCATTTT. Translated, it gives CASSLRGLSNQPQHF.

The chain couples TRBV19 to TRBJ1-5; TRBD1 agrees at 8 bases. The CDR3 contains 17 residues. Germline loops: CDR1 LNHDA, CDR2 SQIVND (reference sequence). V shed 1 base and J 4 bases; nucleotides not matched to a gene: 9. CDR3 region: CASSIAPSTGGNQPQHF. The CDR3 DNA follows: TGTGCCAGTAGTATAGCCCCCTCTACAGGGGGTAATCAGCCCCAGCATTTT.

J is TRBJ2-7 and V is TRBV2; 14 positions match TRBD2. This CDR3 has 17 residues. The J segment lost 6 bases and the V segment lost 7 bases, leaving 14 bases of the junction unmatched. CDR1 is SNHLY and CDR2 is FYNNEI in the germline V gene. The CDR3 coding sequence is TGTGCCAGCAATCCCTACCAGCCGGGACTAGCGGGAGTCGAGCAGTACTTC. This codes for CASNPYQPGLAGVEQYF.

The chain is built from TRBV18 and TRBJ1-1, with TRBD1 identical over 9 bases. The junction had 9 bases not matched to a gene; V was cut back by 4 bases and J by 3 bases. CDR1 is KGHSH, CDR2 LQKENI, per germline. The CDR3 loop spans 16 amino acids. CDR3 sequence reads: CASSRGTGGADTEAFF. CDR3 nucleotides: TGTGCCAGCTCACGAGGAACAGGGGGCGCGGACACTGAAGCTTTCTTT.

This clone was counted only a few times. The chain couples TRBV11-2 to TRBJ1-1, with D perhaps TRBD1 (6 bases). The CDR3 runs 15 residues. V lost 2 bases and J 4 bases, leaving 14 bases between the germline ends. Germline V gives CDR1 SGHAT, CDR2 FQNNGV. In DNA form, the CDR3 reads TGTGCCAGCAGCTTATCAGCGGGGGCGCGCACTGAAGCTTTCTTT. Translated: CASSLSAGARTEAFF. The full variable domain, its missing parts supplied by reference TRBV11-2 and TRBJ1-1, is EAGVAQSPRYKIIEKRQSVAFWCNPISGHATLYWYQQILGQGPKLLIQFQNNGVVDDSQLPKDRFSAERLKGVDSTLKIQPAKLEDSAVYLCASSLSAGARTEAFFGQGTRLTVV.

Here the CDR3 DNA reads TGCGCCAGCAGCTCGACAGGGGGGCAATACGAGCAGTACTTC. It specifies CASSSTGGQYEQYF. The genes are TRBV5-1 and TRBJ2-7; 9 bases fit TRBD1. CDR1 is SGHRS, CDR2 YFSETQ, per germline. V lost 3 bases to trimming and J lost 4 bases; unmatched junction nucleotides: 5. This CDR3 is 14 amino acids long.

V usage is TRBV5-1 and J usage is TRBJ1-5; TRBD1 aligns across 8 bases. The CDR3 is 16 residues long. V lost 4 bases, J lost 5 bases, and 11 bases stayed unmatched. CDR1 and CDR2 from the germline V gene are SGHRS and YFSETQ. CDR3 sequence (DNA): TGCGCCAGCAGCCTAGGACAGGGAAATGGTTATCAGCCCCAGCATTTT. Translation: CASSLGQGNGYQPQHF.

This clone is medium-sized. V gene TRBV29-1 combines with J gene TRBJ1-1, with 8 nucleotides matching TRBD1. V dropped 3 bases and J dropped 10; count of bases not matched to a gene: 10. The length of the CDR3 is 13 residues. CDR1 and CDR2 (germline): SQVTM, ANQGSEA. CDR3 amino acids: CSVEPTGGGRAFF. The CDR3 nucleotides are TGCAGCGTTGAGCCAACAGGGGGAGGTAGAGCTTTCTTT.